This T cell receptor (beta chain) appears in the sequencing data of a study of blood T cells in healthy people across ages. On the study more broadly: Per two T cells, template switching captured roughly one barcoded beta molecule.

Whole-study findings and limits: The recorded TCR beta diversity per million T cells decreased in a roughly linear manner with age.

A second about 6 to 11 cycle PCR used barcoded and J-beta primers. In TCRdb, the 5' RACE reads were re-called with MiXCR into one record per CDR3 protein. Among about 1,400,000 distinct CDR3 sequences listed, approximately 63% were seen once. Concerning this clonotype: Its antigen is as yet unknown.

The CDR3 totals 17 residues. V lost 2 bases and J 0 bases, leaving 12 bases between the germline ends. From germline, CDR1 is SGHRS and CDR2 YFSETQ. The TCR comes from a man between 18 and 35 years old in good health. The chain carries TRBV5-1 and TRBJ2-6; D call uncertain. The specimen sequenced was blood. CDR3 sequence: CASSFADVSSGANVLTF. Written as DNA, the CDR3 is TGCGCCAGCAGCTTCGCGGACGTGAGCTCTGGGGCCAACGTCCTGACTTTC.